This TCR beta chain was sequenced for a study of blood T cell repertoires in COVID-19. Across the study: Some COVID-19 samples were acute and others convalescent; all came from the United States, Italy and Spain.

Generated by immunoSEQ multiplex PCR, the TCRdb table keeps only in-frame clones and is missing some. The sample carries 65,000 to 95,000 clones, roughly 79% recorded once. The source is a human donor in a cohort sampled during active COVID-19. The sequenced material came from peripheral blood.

This CDR3 is CASSVPGTGDVGYTF. DNA for the CDR3: TGTGCCAGTAGTGTTCCCGGGACAGGGGATGTTGGCTACACCTTC. The V call is TRBV19, the J call TRBJ1-2; 10 bases are shared with TRBD1. The CDR3 is made up of 15 amino acids. Germline lookup yields CDR1 LNHDA and CDR2 SQIVND (reference sequence). The trim removed 5 bases at V and 7 bases at J, leaving 10 bases unmatched.